What follows are 16 T cell receptor beta chains derived from one specimen sequenced in a study of blood T cell repertoires in COVID-19. TCRdb's copy holds only in-frame clones and misses some; the assay was immunoSEQ multiplex PCR. The data contain roughly 330,000 clones, about 90% of them seen just once; the ten biggest clones take up about 5.7%. What was sequenced was PBMCs or T cells enriched from blood (not recorded which). Receptors originate from a woman aged 25 to 39 who had recovered from COVID-19.

The chain links TRBV9 to TRBJ1-2, with 7 bases lining up with TRBD1. Germline V gene lookup returns CDR1 SGDLS and CDR2 YYNGEE. J gave up 2 bases and V 2 bases, and 6 bases lay outside the gene matches. The length of the CDR3 is 15 residues. The CDR3 DNA follows: TGTGCCAGCAGCGTTCGACAGGGCCTCAACTATGGCTACACCTTC. Translation gives CASSVRQGLNYGYTF.

The rearrangement uses TRBV11-3 and TRBJ1-1, with TRBD1 as a possible D gene (6 bases). Germline values: CDR1 SGHNT, CDR2 YENEEA. This CDR3 region has 14 residues. Trimming took off 3 bases at V and 6 bases at J, with 14 bases between the two ends. The CDR3, as DNA: TGTGCCAGCAGCTTCAACAGGGAGAGCGCTGAAGCTTTCTTT. It is translated as CASSFNRESAEAFF.

The chain has TRBV10-1 and TRBJ1-1; 9 nucleotides align to TRBD1. There are 16 residues in the CDR3. Germline CDR1 WNHNN, CDR2 SYGVQD (reference sequence). V lost 2 bases and J lost 3; bases outside the gene matches: 7. CDR3 bases: TGCGCCAGCAGTGAGATTTCTGGGGACAGGGACACTGAAGCTTTCTTT. Its protein product is CASSEISGDRDTEAFF.

J is TRBJ2-7 and V is TRBV12-3 or TRBV12-4; 7 bases line up with TRBD1. Unmatched junction bases numbered 5, after V lost 4 bases and J lost 5 bases. CDR3 length equals 13 residues. The CDR3 here is CASSSGTVDEQYF. For the CDR3, the DNA is TGTGCCAGCAGTTCCGGGACAGTTGACGAGCAGTACTTC.

This clone was counted a few times. The genes are TRBV21-1 and TRBJ1-4. TRBV21-1 is a pseudogene. The CDR3 consists of 21 residues. As DNA, the CDR3 is TGTGCCAGCAGCAAAAAGGAGAATGACCCGACGGGAGTTGCAACTAATGAAAAACTGTTTTTT. Translation gives CASSKKENDPTGVATNEKLFF.

V is TRBV9 and J is TRBJ2-1; 11 positions match TRBD1. V lost 4 bases to trimming and J lost 5 bases; unmatched junction nucleotides: 5. The CDR3 is 15 residues long. CDR1 and CDR2 (germline): SGDLS, YYNGEE. The CDR3 sequence is CASSRRDRGDNEQFF. DNA of the CDR3: TGTGCCAGCAGCAGAAGGGACAGGGGGGACAATGAGCAGTTCTTC.

This clone was counted a single time. The V gene is TRBV5-1, the J gene TRBJ2-1; the D gene is possibly TRBD2 (6 bases). This CDR3 has 13 residues. The germline V gene has CDR1 SGHRS and CDR2 YFSETQ. Deletions cut 5 bases from V and 8 bases from J, with 14 bases between. The CDR3 protein is CASRRASEHEQFF. In nucleotides, the CDR3 is TGCGCCAGCAGAAGGGCTAGCGAGCATGAGCAGTTCTTC.

This clone came up once. The J gene is TRBJ2-7, the V gene TRBV21-1; the table's D call TRBD1 went unverified against the DNA. TRBV21-1 is deemed a pseudogene. The CDR3 runs to 16 residues. DNA for the CDR3: TGTGCCAGCAGTACACCGAAGGACAGTCTTGCCTACGAGCAGTACTTC. Its translation is CASSTPKDSLAYEQYF.

The chain carries TRBV10-3 and TRBJ1-1, with 10 bases that match TRBD1. The V segment lost 4 bases and the J segment 5 bases; nucleotides outside the gene matches: 10. Per germline, CDR1 ENHRY and CDR2 SYGVKD. The CDR3 is made up of 16 amino acids. CDR3 sequence: CAISGSDRGGETEAFF. In DNA form, the CDR3 reads TGTGCCATCAGTGGCTCGGACAGGGGGGGAGAGACTGAAGCTTTCTTT.

The rearrangement links TRBV6-5 to TRBJ1-5, with 7 bases lining up with TRBD1. Germline-derived CDR1 and CDR2 are MNHEY and SVGAGI. This CDR3 contains 15 residues. After removal of 6 bases from V and 4 bases from J, the junction contained 9 bases not matched to a gene. As DNA, the CDR3 is TGTGCCAGCAGCAGACAGACAGGGACGAATCAGCCCCAGCATTTT. Protein: CASSRQTGTNQPQHF.

The genes are TRBV19 and TRBJ2-5, with 10 bases aligning to TRBD1. The V and J ends lost 2 bases and 5 bases, in that order; junction bases with no gene match: 8. This CDR3 has 16 residues. Germline-derived CDR1 and CDR2 are LNHDA and SQIVND (reference sequence). CDR3: CASSIYATGGSETQYF. The CDR3 DNA is TGTGCCAGTAGTATATATGCGACAGGGGGCTCGGAGACCCAGTACTTC.

This clone showed up just a few times. V is TRBV5-1 and J is TRBJ1-1; 8 positions match TRBD1. Germline values: CDR1 SGHRS, CDR2 YFSETQ. The CDR3 length is 15 residues. The ends lost 2 bases at V and 1 base at J; junction bases unmatched: 4. CDR3 region: CASSLDRGGNTEAFF. In DNA form, the CDR3 reads TGCGCCAGCAGCTTAGACAGGGGAGGGAACACTGAAGCTTTCTTT. The full variable domain, its missing parts supplied by reference TRBV5-1 and TRBJ1-1, is KAGVTQTPRYLIKTRGQQVTLSCSPISGHRSVSWYQQTPGQGLQFLFEYFSETQRNKGNFPGRFSGRQFSNSRSEMNVSTLELGDSALYLCASSLDRGGNTEAFFGQGTRLTVV.

This chain connects TRBV28 to TRBJ1-3; 7 positions match TRBD1. V shed 2 bases and J 4 bases; nucleotides not matched to a gene: 2. Germline V CDR1 and CDR2: MDHEN, SYDVKM. This CDR3 region has 14 residues. CDR3 protein: CASSLGGQGNTIYF. Here the CDR3 DNA reads TGTGCCAGCAGTTTAGGGGGACAGGGAAACACCATATATTTT.

V is TRBV4-2 and J is TRBJ2-7; 8 bases line up with TRBD2. Germline assignment: CDR1 LGHNA and CDR2 YNFKEQ. This CDR3 contains 15 residues. V was clipped by 1 base and J by 6 bases; unmatched bases: 8. The CDR3 protein is CASSQVPGGRSEQYF. The CDR3 DNA is TGTGCCAGCAGCCAAGTTCCGGGGGGGCGGTCCGAGCAGTACTTC.

This chain uses TRBV24-1 with TRBJ1-2; no reliable D call. CDR3 length: 14 amino acids. Germline V CDR1 and CDR2: KGHDR, SFDVKD. V shed 3 bases and J shed 2 bases, with 9 bases lying between them. The CDR3 reads CATSDQTRNYGYTF. The CDR3 DNA reads as TGTGCCACCAGTGATCAAACTAGAAACTATGGCTACACCTTC.

The genes are TRBV2 and TRBJ2-5; D might be TRBD2 (7 bases). The CDR3 consists of 15 residues. Germline V gives CDR1 SNHLY, CDR2 FYNNEI. Deletions cut 0 bases from V and 9 bases from J, with 17 bases between. The CDR3 DNA sequence: TGTGCCAGCAGTGAAGCAGGCGGGGGCCGGGGAGCCCAGTACTTC. This codes for CASSEAGGGRGAQYF. The whole variable domain, filled in from reference TRBV2 and TRBJ2-5, reads EPEVTQTPSHQVTQMGQEVILRCVPISNHLYFYWYRQILGQKVEFLVSFYNNEISEKSEIFDDQFSVERPDGSNFTLKIRSTKLEDSAMYFCASSEAGGGRGAQYFGPGTRLLVL.